These 4 T cell receptor beta chains were sequenced from one sample in a study of blood T cell repertoires in COVID-19. The protocol was immunoSEQ multiplex PCR, while the TCRdb copy is restricted to in-frame clones and leaves out a portion. The table includes roughly 330,000 clones, nearly 90% detected once. The sample comprised PBMCs or T cells enriched from blood (not recorded which). All receptors derive from a woman aged 25 to 39 who had recovered from COVID-19.

This chain connects TRBV12-3 or TRBV12-4 to TRBJ1-1; 8 positions agree with TRBD1. The CDR3 has 13 amino acids. V lost 5 bases to trimming and J lost 4 bases; unmatched junction nucleotides: 3. In DNA, the CDR3 is TGTGCCAGCAGTCGAACAGGGGGCACTGAAGCTTTCTTT. This codes for CASSRTGGTEAFF.

The chain uses TRBV19 and TRBJ1-3; perhaps TRBD1 as D (5 bases). V lost 7 bases, J lost 0 bases, and 13 bases lay in between. CDR1 and CDR2 (germline): LNHDA, SQIVND (reference sequence). The CDR3 contains 15 residues. CDR3 sequence: CASISTAHSGNTIYF. In DNA, the CDR3 is TGTGCCAGTATTTCGACAGCTCACTCTGGAAACACCATATATTTT.

J is TRBJ1-1 and V is TRBV2; no clear D. Germline-derived CDR1 and CDR2 are SNHLY and FYNNEI. Trimming removed 10 bases at V and 0 bases at J, with 21 bases between. This CDR3 comprises 16 residues. The CDR3 sequence: CATPGGRNLMNTEAFF. For the CDR3, the DNA is TGTGCCACCCCGGGTGGCCGAAACCTCATGAACACTGAAGCTTTCTTT. Full variable domain (remainder filled in from reference TRBV2 and TRBJ1-1): EPEVTQTPSHQVTQMGQEVILRCVPISNHLYFYWYRQILGQKVEFLVSFYNNEISEKSEIFDDQFSVERPDGSNFTLKIRSTKLEDSAMYFCATPGGRNLMNTEAFFGQGTRLTVV.

The CDR3, as DNA: TGTGCCAGCAGTGAACGGACAGGGGCAGGAGAGACCCAGTACTTC. Its protein product is CASSERTGAGETQYF. This sequence joins TRBV25-1 and TRBJ2-5, with 9 positions matching TRBD1. The J segment lost 4 bases and the V segment lost 2 bases, leaving 5 bases of the junction unmatched. This CDR3 comprises 15 residues. The germline V gene encodes CDR1 MGHDK and CDR2 SYGVNS. Full variable domain (remainder filled in from reference TRBV25-1 and TRBJ2-5): EADIYQTPRYLVIGTGKKITLECSQTMGHDKMYWYQQDPGMELHLIHYSYGVNSTEKGDLSSESTVSRIRTEHFPLTLESARPSHTSQYLCASSERTGAGETQYFGPGTRLLVL.